Presented here are 8 T cell receptor beta chains from one specimen sequenced in a study of early T cells in non-severe SARS-CoV-2 infection. TCRdb analysed the 5' RACE reads with MiXCR anew, one entry per CDR3 protein. In the table there are approximately 30,000 distinct CDR3 sequences, 5.5% to 8% of which are singletons. Sequenced material: whole blood. The origin of the receptors is an adult who was a healthcare worker with PCR-confirmed SARS-CoV-2 infection or an uninfected control (not recorded which).

A few counts support this clonotype. The rearrangement joins TRBV15 to TRBJ2-3, with D tentatively TRBD1 or TRBD2 (6 bases each). This CDR3 is 12 amino acids long. Trimming stripped 5 bases from V and 9 bases from J, with 12 bases between. In germline, CDR1 is LNHNV, CDR2 YYDKDF (reference sequence). This CDR3 is CATSRGRETQYF. In nucleotides, the CDR3 is TGTGCCACCAGCCGGGGGCGGGAAACGCAGTATTTT.

This clonotype showed up many times. J is TRBJ2-3 and V is TRBV7-9; 9 bases fit TRBD2. The CDR3 runs 15 residues. The V and J ends lost 1 base and 2 bases, in that order; junction bases with no gene match: 1. The germline V gene encodes CDR1 SEHNR and CDR2 FQNEAQ (reference sequence). The CDR3 DNA sequence: TGTGCCAGCAGCTTAGGCGGGGGGGCCACAGATACGCAGTATTTT. Translating it yields CASSLGGGATDTQYF.

This clonotype was found a few times. The chain joins TRBV4-2 to TRBJ2-3, with 9 positions matching TRBD2. J was trimmed by 0 bases and V by 0 bases; bases with no gene match: 7. In germline, CDR1 is LGHNA, CDR2 YNFKEQ. The CDR3 is 18 residues long. CDR3 protein: CASSQERAGGRSTDTQYF. The CDR3 nucleotides are TGTGCCAGCAGCCAAGAAAGGGCGGGGGGGCGGAGCACAGATACGCAGTATTTT.

This chain connects TRBV7-2 to TRBJ2-1; no clear D. The CDR3 runs to 14 residues. Trimming stripped 5 bases from V and 8 bases from J, with 16 bases between. In germline, CDR1 is SGHTA, CDR2 FQGNSA. The CDR3 sequence is CASSLSGNPDEQFF. In nucleotides, the CDR3 is TGTGCCAGCAGCCTTTCTGGGAACCCGGATGAGCAGTTCTTC.

This clonotype has just a few counts. This may be a read error, as it is one base from a much larger clone. The rearrangement links TRBV11-2 to TRBJ2-5; D gene uncertain. The CDR3 extends over 12 amino acids. V was cut by 1 base and J by 4 bases, with 4 bases left in between. Germline V gives CDR1 SGHAT, CDR2 FQNNGV. Written as DNA, the CDR3 is TGTGCCAGCAGCTTAGGGAGAGAGACCCAGTACTTC. Amino acid sequence: CASSLGRETQYF.

Ten or more counts support this clonotype. The gene calls are TRBV18 and TRBJ2-7, with D unresolved. This CDR3 region has 14 residues. Looked up from germline, CDR1 is KGHSH and CDR2 is LQKENI. Trimming removed 0 bases from V and 1 base from J, with 7 bases in between. The CDR3: CASSPPLDSYEQYF. The CDR3 DNA reads as TGTGCCAGCTCACCACCCCTGGATTCCTACGAGCAGTACTTC.

In its sample, this clonotype was seen many times. The chain carries TRBV25-1 and TRBJ1-2; TRBD1 aligns across 11 bases. Germline assignment: CDR1 MGHDK and CDR2 SYGVNS. J lost 3 bases, V lost 4 bases, and 7 bases had no gene match. The CDR3 is 16 residues long. As DNA, the CDR3 is TGTGCCAGCAGTGGGAGGACAGGGGGCGCCGACTATGGCTACACCTTC. Its translation: CASSGRTGGADYGYTF.

The V call is TRBV12-3 or TRBV12-4, the J call TRBJ2-4, with 8 bases identical to TRBD2. The CDR3 has 16 amino acids. Trimming cost V 6 bases and J 6 bases; bases outside gene matches: 13. CDR3 nucleotides: TGTGCCAGCAGAAGGGGGATAGCGGGATTAGGAAACATTCAGTACTTC. Translation: CASRRGIAGLGNIQYF.